This TCR beta chain was recovered during a study of cytomegalovirus exposure and HLA in healthy donors. This table comes from immunoSEQ multiplex PCR, and its TCRdb copy is limited to in-frame clones, with some not included. The sample yields 50,000 to 65,000 clones, 85% to 95% seen once. The sequenced material came from PBMCs. The clonotype was recovered from a woman between 18 and 29 years old in good health and CMV-seropositive.

CDR3 coding DNA: TGCGCCAGCAGCTTGCCGACAGTGGACTACAATGAGCAGTTCTTC. This sequence encodes CASSLPTVDYNEQFF. The V call is TRBV5-1, the J call TRBJ2-1, with a tentative D call TRBD1 (5 bases). This CDR3 comprises 15 residues. Trimming removed 1 base at V and 3 bases at J, with 11 bases between. Germline-derived CDR1 and CDR2 are SGHRS and YFSETQ.